This TCR beta chain was obtained from a study of T cell responses to AZD1222 COVID-19 vaccine. Whole-study findings and limits: Breadth and depth of Spike-specific TCRs rose after two AZD1222 doses. Only 5 or 6 AZD1222 recipients were seropositive at baseline. Clonal diversity was possibly underestimated; the donors were predominantly white British and more often female. Repertoires were sampled only after the peak T cell response.

In the case of this clone: Its antigen is unidentified.

The V gene's germline CDR1 is SQVTM and CDR2 ANQGSEA. This CDR3 comprises 11 residues. V was trimmed by 4 bases and J by 6 bases, leaving 10 bases between them. TCRdb keeps only in-frame clones here, not all; method: immunoSEQ multiplex PCR. The top ten hold roughly 24% of the sample, which has 72,000 or so clones, around 90% seen once. V and J are TRBV29-1 and TRBJ2-7; D perhaps matches TRBD1 (5 bases). The sequence was collected from an adult in good health. The sample in question was peripheral blood, obtained on day 0 of AZD1222 vaccination. For the CDR3, the DNA is TGCAGCGTTGGGAGTGGGGCCGAGCAGTACTTC. This gives the protein CSVGSGAEQYF.